Listed below are T cell receptor beta chains from one sample, sequenced in a study of cytomegalovirus exposure and HLA in healthy donors. Some clones are missing from TCRdb's copy, which holds only in-frame ones; the method was immunoSEQ multiplex PCR. Of fewer than 250,000 clones listed, approximately 80% are singletons. The sequenced sample consisted of PBMCs. These receptors all stem from a woman aged 30 to 39 in good health and CMV-seropositive. CDR3s include the opening cysteine and the closing phenylalanine or tryptophan. Fields, in order: J gene, clone size, V gene, D gene, CDR3 DNA, CDR3 protein. The D gene is left open where the match is weak. The listing skips clone size in some rows; elsewhere it reads once, few, many or a size class.

J: TRBJ2-3; size: NA; V: TRBV27; D: NA; DNA: TGTGCCAGCACTCCATCTCGGGGGTCAGATACGCAGTATTTT; CDR3: CASTPSRGSDTQYF
J: TRBJ1-5; size: few; V: TRBV2; D: NA; DNA: TGTGCCAGCACCCTCCAGACAGGTAGCCAGCCCCAGCATTTT; CDR3: CASTLQTGSQPQHF
J: TRBJ1-5; size: few; V: TRBV19; D: NA; DNA: TGTGCCAGTAGTATGGGCTGGGCGGTAAATCAGCCCCAGCATTTT; CDR3: CASSMGWAVNQPQHF
J: TRBJ1-2; size: NA; V: TRBV12-5; D: NA; DNA: TGTGCTAGTGGTCTACGAGATAACTATGGCTACACCTTC; CDR3: CASGLRDNYGYTF
J: TRBJ2-3; size: NA; V: TRBV30; D: NA; DNA: TGTGCCTGGAGTGTTTTGGGGGCCGATACGCAGTATTTT; CDR3: CAWSVLGADTQYF
J: TRBJ2-3; size: NA; V: TRBV9; D: NA; DNA: TGTGCCAGCAGCGTAGAAAGCACAGATACGCAGTATTTT; CDR3: CASSVESTDTQYF
J: TRBJ1-2; size: NA; V: TRBV6-5; D: NA; DNA: TGTGCCAGCAGTTCTCGACAGCCCCCCTATGGCTACACCTTC; CDR3: CASSSRQPPYGYTF
J: TRBJ1-2; size: NA; V: TRBV27; D: TRBD1; DNA: TGTGCCAGCAGTTTATCCCCGACAGGGAGGGCACTCTATGGCTACACCTTC; CDR3: CASSLSPTGRALYGYTF
J: TRBJ2-3; size: NA; V: TRBV27; D: NA; DNA: TGTGCCAGCAGTTTATTCGCCTCCGATATAAAACTGAGGCCCACAGATACGCAGTATTTT; CDR3: CASSLFASDIKLRPTDTQYF
J: TRBJ2-1; size: NA; V: TRBV11-3; D: NA; DNA: TGTGCCAGCAGCTACCACAATGAGCAGTTCTTC; CDR3: CASSYHNEQFF
J: TRBJ2-5; size: once; V: TRBV30; D: TRBD2; DNA: TGTGCCTGGGCCGCCGGGGGACTAGGAGAGACCCAGTACTTC; CDR3: CAWAAGGLGETQYF
J: TRBJ2-7; size: NA; V: TRBV27; D: TRBD2; DNA: TGTGCCAGCAGTTTGGCTAGCGGGATTTACGAGCAGTACTTC; CDR3: CASSLASGIYEQYF
J: TRBJ2-5; size: NA; V: TRBV7-6; D: NA; DNA: TGTGCCAGCAGCTTAGGAGTCCTCGGAGAGACCCAGTACTTC; CDR3: CASSLGVLGETQYF
J: TRBJ2-1; size: once; V: TRBV27; D: TRBD2; DNA: TGTGCCAGCAGTCCAAGCGGGATGCCCTTTAAGAGCTCCTACAATGAGCAGTTCTTC; CDR3: CASSPSGMPFKSSYNEQFF
J: TRBJ2-6; size: few; V: TRBV5-1; D: NA; DNA: TGCGCCAGCGTAAATGTCGAGGACCCTTATGGGCCTGGGGCCAACGTCCTGACTTTC; CDR3: CASVNVEDPYGPGANVLTF
J: TRBJ2-7; size: NA; V: TRBV4-3; D: TRBD1; DNA: TGCGCCAGCAGCCGAGGGACAGCGATCTACGAGCAGTACTTC; CDR3: CASSRGTAIYEQYF
J: TRBJ1-5; size: few; V: TRBV30; D: NA; DNA: TGTGCCTGGAGTGTTCGTGACAATCAGCCCCAGCATTTT; CDR3: CAWSVRDNQPQHF
J: TRBJ2-1; size: NA; V: TRBV27; D: NA; DNA: TGTGCCAGCAGTTTATCGGTTTGGGGGAGTGAGTTCTTC; CDR3: CASSLSVWGSEFF
J: TRBJ1-2; size: NA; V: TRBV4-1; D: NA; DNA: TGCGCCAGCAGCCAAGTTGCAGGGGATAGTGGCTATGGCTACACCTTC; CDR3: CASSQVAGDSGYGYTF
J: TRBJ2-7; size: NA; V: TRBV6-6; D: TRBD1; DNA: TGTGCCAGCAGTTTAACAGGGGGAAGCGAGCAGTACTTC; CDR3: CASSLTGGSEQYF
J: TRBJ2-2; size: NA; V: TRBV7-9; D: NA; DNA: TGTGCCAGCAGCCCGATGAACACCGGGGAGCTGTTTTTT; CDR3: CASSPMNTGELFF
J: TRBJ2-5; size: NA; V: TRBV7-7; D: NA; DNA: TGTGCTAGTGGTGCGGCAGGAGAGACCCAGTACTTC; CDR3: CASGAAGETQYF
J: TRBJ2-1; size: NA; V: TRBV2; D: TRBD2; DNA: TGTGCCAGCAGTGGACTAGCAGGTTACAATGAGCAGTTCTTC; CDR3: CASSGLAGYNEQFF
J: TRBJ2-3; size: NA; V: TRBV27; D: NA; DNA: TGTGCCAGCAGTGCTTCCACAGATACGCAGTATTTT; CDR3: CASSASTDTQYF
J: TRBJ2-7; size: NA; V: TRBV30; D: NA; DNA: TGTGCCTGGAGTGTCCCCCTGGGGCAGCACTACGAGCAGTACTTC; CDR3: CAWSVPLGQHYEQYF
J: TRBJ2-7; size: once; V: TRBV27; D: NA; DNA: TGTGCCAGCAGTTTCAGGGCGGGTGCCTACGAGCAGTACTTC; CDR3: CASSFRAGAYEQYF
J: TRBJ1-4; size: NA; V: TRBV5-1; D: TRBD1; DNA: TGCGCCACCTCCTCCGGGACAGCTAATGAAAAACTGTTTTTT; CDR3: CATSSGTANEKLFF
J: TRBJ2-7; size: NA; V: TRBV5-1; D: NA; DNA: TGCGCCAGCAGCTTGTCACTCTACGAGCAGTACTTC; CDR3: CASSLSLYEQYF
J: TRBJ2-1; size: NA; V: TRBV5-4; D: NA; DNA: TGTGCCAGCAGCTTGAGTAGCGGAGGAGTGAATGAGCAGTTCTTC; CDR3: CASSLSSGGVNEQFF
J: TRBJ2-1; size: NA; V: TRBV30; D: TRBD1; DNA: TGTGCCTGGAGTGCACAGGGGATGAGCTCCTACAATGAGCAGTTCTTC; CDR3: CAWSAQGMSSYNEQFF
J: TRBJ1-2; size: NA; V: TRBV10-3; D: NA; DNA: TGTGCCATCAGTGAGGGGCAGGGAATACTCTATGGCTACACCTTC; CDR3: CAISEGQGILYGYTF
J: TRBJ2-7; size: NA; V: TRBV4-1; D: TRBD1; DNA: TGCGCCAGCAGACCCTCGGGCAGGGGGCATTCCTACGAGCAGTACTTC; CDR3: CASRPSGRGHSYEQYF
J: TRBJ1-2; size: NA; V: TRBV7-3; D: NA; DNA: TGTGCCAGCAGCTTATTAGGGGGGGCCAGTAACTATGGCTACACCTTC; CDR3: CASSLLGGASNYGYTF
J: TRBJ2-3; size: NA; V: TRBV29-1; D: TRBD2; DNA: TGCAGCGTGGCCCTAGCGGGGAGCACAGATACGCAGTATTTT; CDR3: CSVALAGSTDTQYF
J: TRBJ2-1; size: NA; V: TRBV5-1; D: NA; DNA: TGCGCCAGCAGCTTGACTGCCCGGGAGACGGTGTCCTACAATGAGCAGTTCTTC; CDR3: CASSLTARETVSYNEQFF
J: TRBJ1-2; size: NA; V: TRBV30; D: NA; DNA: TGTGCCTGGGGGGTTACCTATGGCTACACCTTC; CDR3: CAWGVTYGYTF
J: TRBJ1-2; size: few; V: TRBV6-5; D: TRBD1; DNA: TGTGCCAGCAGGTCCGACAGGGCAACGGGGTACACCTTC; CDR3: CASRSDRATGYTF
J: TRBJ2-7; size: few; V: TRBV27; D: TRBD2; DNA: TGTGCCAGCAGTTTAACAGGAGGACTAGCGGGGCCCTACGAGCAGTACTTC; CDR3: CASSLTGGLAGPYEQYF
J: TRBJ2-2; size: once; V: TRBV27; D: TRBD2; DNA: TGTGCCAGCAGTCTTAGCGGGAATGCCGGGGAGCTGTTTTTT; CDR3: CASSLSGNAGELFF